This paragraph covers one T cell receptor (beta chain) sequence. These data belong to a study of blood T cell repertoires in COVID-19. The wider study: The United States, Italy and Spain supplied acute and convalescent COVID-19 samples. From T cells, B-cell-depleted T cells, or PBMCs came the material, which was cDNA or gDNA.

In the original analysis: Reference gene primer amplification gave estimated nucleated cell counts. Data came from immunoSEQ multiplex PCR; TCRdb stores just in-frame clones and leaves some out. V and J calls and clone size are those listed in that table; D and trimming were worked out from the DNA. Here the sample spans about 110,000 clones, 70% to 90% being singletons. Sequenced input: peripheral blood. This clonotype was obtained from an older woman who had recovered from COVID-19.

The CDR3 spells CASSLMRDTEAFF. CDR3 sequence (DNA): TGTGCCAGCAGCTTGATGAGGGACACTGAAGCTTTCTTT. The genes are TRBV7-9 and TRBJ1-1; D is uncertain. There are 13 residues in the CDR3. V was cut by 3 bases and J by 3 bases, with 8 bases left in between. Germline-derived CDR1 and CDR2 are SEHNR and FQNEAQ (reference sequence).